A selection of T cell receptor beta chains follows, all from one sample in a study of blood T cells in healthy people across ages. TCRdb ran MiXCR on the 5' RACE reads and lists one entry per CDR3 protein. Here the sample spans some 760,000 distinct CDR3 sequences, 25% being singletons. These data are also associated with another study on T cells of mothers and their children.

Sample: blood. These receptors were collected from a boy younger than 18 in good health. The CDR3 runs from the conserved cysteine through the conserved F or W. The D gene is left open where the match is weak. Some rows have no size entry. The others give once, few or many, or a class for an expanded clone.

v_gene,j_gene,d_gene,abundance,CDR3aa,CDR3nt
TRBV29-1,TRBJ2-1,TRBD2,-,CSVMAGGPYNEQFF,TGCAGCGTTATGGCGGGAGGTCCCTACAATGAGCAGTTCTTC
TRBV29-1,TRBJ1-1,-,few,CSVDSTEAEAFF,TGCAGCGTTGACAGCACGGAAGCTGAAGCTTTCTTT
TRBV3-1,TRBJ2-7,-,few,CASSQVGAGLNEQYF,TGTGCCAGCAGCCAAGTGGGCGCAGGGTTAAACGAGCAGTACTTC
TRBV6-2/TRBV6-3,TRBJ2-4,-,-,CASSYVDLAKNIQYF,TGTGCCAGCAGTTATGTGGATCTAGCCAAAAACATTCAGTACTTC
TRBV7-9,TRBJ2-7,TRBD2,few,CASSWGSGEFYEQYF,TGTGCCAGCAGCTGGGGTAGCGGGGAGTTCTACGAGCAGTACTTC
TRBV29-1,TRBJ2-7,-,once,CSVAWSGDEQYF,TGCAGCGTTGCTTGGTCTGGGGACGAGCAGTACTTC
TRBV12-3/TRBV12-4,TRBJ1-4,TRBD1,-,CASRFHRGRGEKLFF,TGTGCCAGCAGATTTCACAGGGGGCGCGGTGAAAAACTGTTTTTT
TRBV2,TRBJ2-3,-,once,CASSDGRGPKDTQYF,TGTGCCAGCAGTGACGGGCGGGGGCCGAAAGATACGCAGTATTTT
TRBV6-2/TRBV6-3,TRBJ2-5,-,few,CASSYAGTETQYF,TGTGCCAGCAGTTACGCCGGCACAGAGACCCAGTACTTC
TRBV7-3,TRBJ2-2,-,-,CASSRTPQMAGELFF,TGTGCCAGCAGCCGGACACCGCAAATGGCCGGGGAGCTGTTTTTT
TRBV29-1,TRBJ2-5,-,-,CSVVGSVETQYF,TGCAGCGTTGTGGGGTCAGTAGAGACCCAGTACTTC
TRBV20-1,TRBJ2-3,TRBD2,few,CSARPAGAASTDTQYF,TGCAGTGCTAGGCCCGCGGGAGCCGCTAGCACAGATACGCAGTATTTT
TRBV6-6,TRBJ2-1,-,-,CASSSGSDEQFF,TGTGCCAGCAGTTCAGGGTCCGATGAGCAGTTCTTC
TRBV7-9,TRBJ2-7,-,many,CASSRSGLTYYEQYF,TGTGCCAGCAGCCGCTCGGGACTCACTTACTACGAGCAGTACTTC
TRBV7-9,TRBJ2-6,-,few,CAPSSAGANVLTF,TGTGCCCCGTCGAGTGCTGGGGCCAACGTCCTGACTTTC
TRBV4-1,TRBJ2-5,TRBD2,-,CASSQEFLAGQETQYF,TGCGCCAGCAGCCAAGAATTCCTAGCGGGGCAAGAGACCCAGTACTTC
TRBV2,TRBJ1-2,-,-,CASSEEGSGRDGYTF,TGTGCCAGCAGTGAAGAAGGATCAGGGCGAGATGGCTACACCTTC
TRBV7-2,TRBJ2-7,-,-,CASSLYWQGSHEQYF,TGTGCCAGCAGCTTATACTGGCAGGGGTCCCACGAGCAGTACTTC
TRBV12-3/TRBV12-4,TRBJ2-3,TRBD2,-,CASSTGTSVTDTQYF,TGTGCCAGCAGCACCGGGACTAGCGTCACAGATACGCAGTATTTT
TRBV7-3,TRBJ2-1,-,few,CASSLKSQGGNEQFF,TGTGCCAGCAGCTTAAAGTCCCAGGGTGGCAATGAGCAGTTCTTC
TRBV24-1,TRBJ2-5,TRBD2,few,CAPSDPLAGGPKTQYF,TGTGCCCCCAGTGATCCTCTAGCGGGGGGGCCCAAGACCCAGTACTTC
TRBV9,TRBJ2-7,-,few,CASSIRGQSYEQYF,TGTGCCAGCAGCATCCGTGGGCAGTCCTACGAGCAGTACTTC
TRBV7-2,TRBJ2-4,-,-,CASSLDRSIQYF,TGTGCCAGCAGCTTAGACCGCAGCATTCAGTACTTC
TRBV7-2,TRBJ2-2,TRBD1,-,CASSLGGTANTGELFF,TGTGCCAGCAGCTTAGGGGGGACAGCGAACACCGGGGAGCTGTTTTTT
TRBV7-2,TRBJ2-7,TRBD1,few,CASSWDRGSGEQCF,TGTGCCAGCAGTTGGGACAGGGGTAGTGGAGAGCAGTGCTTC